The 4 T cell receptor beta chains reported below all come from one sample, sequenced in a study of T-cell reconstitution after alpha-beta-depleted transplantation in children. It was with unique molecular identifiers that the TCRbeta library was prepared. TCRdb called the PCR reads again in MiXCR, with one record for every CDR3 protein. This table holds 450,000 to 700,000 distinct CDR3 sequences, roughly 27% found once. Material: PBMCs, obtained before TCRalphabeta/CD19-depleted stem cell transplant. The receptors derive from a boy in the first two years of life with Wiskott-Aldrich syndrome, due to receive a stem cell transplant.

The sample holds a few counts of this clonotype. This chain links TRBV12-3 or TRBV12-4 with TRBJ1-2, with TRBD1 as a possible D gene (6 bases). The CDR3 sequence is 15 residues long. V shed 7 bases and J shed 6 bases, with 21 bases lying between them. The DNA for the CDR3 is TGTGCCAGCACCCCCACTGCCGACAGGAATAATGGCTACACCTTC. It encodes CASTPTADRNNGYTF.

The chain couples TRBV28 to TRBJ1-1; D is unresolved. V was clipped by 6 bases and J by 4 bases, with 15 bases between them. The CDR3 contains 14 residues. Looked up from germline, CDR1 is MDHEN and CDR2 is SYDVKM. The CDR3 loop is CASSLDPWGTEAFF. CDR3 DNA sequence: TGTGCCAGCAGCCTGGACCCTTGGGGCACTGAAGCTTTCTTT.

CDR3 nucleotides: TGCACCAGCAGCCGATATACCTACAGGAACACCGGGGAGCTGTTTTTT. Amino acids: CTSSRYTYRNTGELFF. This sequence joins TRBV1 and TRBJ2-2. TRBV1 is flagged as a pseudogene. The CDR3 extends over 16 amino acids.

V is TRBV20-1 and J is TRBJ2-3; 8 positions agree with TRBD2. The germline CDR1 and CDR2 sequences are DFQATT and SNEGSKA (reference sequence). V shed 5 bases and J 2 bases; nucleotides not matched to a gene: 6. The length of the CDR3 is 14 residues. The CDR3 sequence is CSALAGRLTDTQYF. The CDR3 bases are TGCAGTGCTCTAGCGGGCCGCCTCACAGATACGCAGTATTTT.